A selection of T cell receptor beta chains follows, all from one sample in a study of vaccination effects on CD4 cells after COVID-19. Using immunoSEQ multiplex PCR, the repertoire was profiled, and TCRdb retains in-frame clones only, with some absent. The sample yields tens of thousands of clones, 65% to 85% seen once. These receptors are not linked to any known antigen. The sequencing here drew on CD4+ T cells from PBMCs cultured with HCoV-NL63 spike peptides, taken before COVID-19 vaccination. The origin of the receptors is a human donor who received a COVID-19 vaccine. The CDR3 runs from the conserved cysteine through the conserved F or W. The order of the fields is V gene, D gene, J gene, clone size, CDR3 protein, CDR3 DNA. D genes are given only for firm matches. A clone size is listed for some rows: how often the clone was seen (once, few, many), or a class if it is expanded.

TRBV5-1	TRBD2	TRBJ2-7	-	CASSPLAGVDEQYF	TGCGCCAGCAGCCCTCTAGCGGGTGTCGACGAGCAGTACTTC
TRBV10-1	-	TRBJ2-7	few	CASSVGGGWEQYF	TGCGCCAGCTCGGTGGGGGGGGGCTGGGAGCAGTACTTC
TRBV7-2	TRBD2	TRBJ2-3	few	CASSFGLAGGDTQYF	TGTGCCAGCAGCTTTGGCCTAGCGGGGGGAGATACGCAGTATTTT
TRBV5-1	-	TRBJ2-2	few	CASSGGQGTGELFF	TGCGCCAGCAGCGGGGGCCAGGGCACCGGGGAGCTGTTTTTT
TRBV14	-	TRBJ1-2	-	CASSYDSGSGALRNTF	TGTGCCAGCAGCTACGACAGCGGATCCGGGGCATTAAGGAACACCTTC
TRBV10-3	-	TRBJ2-3	-	CAISELGADTQYF	TGTGCCATCAGTGAGTTAGGGGCAGATACGCAGTATTTT
TRBV6-5	-	TRBJ1-4	-	CASMADRLNEKLFF	TGTGCCAGCATGGCCGACAGACTTAATGAAAAACTGTTTTTT
TRBV6-2/TRBV6-3	-	TRBJ2-1	-	CASTPDPSSYNEQFF	TGTGCCAGCACCCCCGACCCCAGCTCCTACAATGAGCAGTTCTTC
TRBV6-2/TRBV6-3	-	TRBJ2-2	-	CASSYSTGMNTGELFF	TGTGCCAGCAGTTACTCGACGGGCATGAACACCGGGGAGCTGTTTTTT
TRBV11-2	-	TRBJ2-6	-	CASSLDPGAGANVLTF	TGTGCCAGCAGCTTAGATCCGGGAGCCGGGGCCAACGTCCTGACTTTC
TRBV2	-	TRBJ1-2	large	CASSGDGLNYGYTF	TGTGCCAGCAGTGGCGACGGATTAAACTATGGCTACACCTTC
TRBV12-3/TRBV12-4	-	TRBJ1-1	-	CASSLQMNTEAFF	TGTGCCAGCAGTCTACAGATGAACACTGAAGCTTTCTTT
TRBV7-3	TRBD1	TRBJ2-2	-	CASSFTGTGNTGELFF	TGTGCCAGCAGTTTCACCGGGACAGGGAACACCGGGGAGCTGTTTTTT
TRBV6-4	-	TRBJ2-3	-	CASSDDQGPGTQYF	TGTGCCAGCAGTGACGATCAGGGACCGGGGACGCAGTATTTT
TRBV4-1	-	TRBJ1-1	-	CASSQPLDRNTEAFF	TGCGCCAGCAGCCAACCCCTGGACAGAAACACTGAAGCTTTCTTT
TRBV30	-	TRBJ1-5	-	CAWSVGQLEPQHF	TGTGCCTGGAGTGTAGGGCAGTTGGAGCCCCAGCATTTT
TRBV12-3/TRBV12-4	-	TRBJ2-6	-	CASSSPGANVLTF	TGTGCCAGCAGTTCACCTGGGGCCAACGTCCTGACTTTC
TRBV6-2/TRBV6-3	TRBD1	TRBJ2-7	-	CASSRDSTGGEQYF	TGTGCCAGCAGCCGGGACAGTACAGGAGGCGAGCAGTACTTC
TRBV5-6	TRBD2	TRBJ2-7	few	CASGRDYSSYEQYF	TGTGCCAGCGGCCGGGACTACAGCTCCTACGAGCAGTACTTC
TRBV2	-	TRBJ1-4	-	CASSLRPLDTNEKLFF	TGTGCCAGCAGTCTGCGACCCCTGGACACTAATGAAAAACTGTTTTTT
TRBV19	-	TRBJ1-6	-	CASSIGGTKSSYNSPLHF	TGTGCCAGTAGTATCGGTGGGACAAAGAGCTCCTATAATTCACCCCTCCACTTT
TRBV24-1	TRBD2	TRBJ2-2	-	CATSDLHSGRADTGELFF	TGTGCCACCAGTGATTTACATAGCGGGAGGGCCGACACCGGGGAGCTGTTTTTT
TRBV6-5	-	TRBJ1-1	-	CASSSGLNTEAFF	TGTGCCAGCAGTTCAGGTTTGAACACTGAAGCTTTCTTT
TRBV7-9	-	TRBJ1-2	-	CASSLVSGDYGYTF	TGTGCCAGCAGCTTAGTGTCAGGTGACTATGGCTACACCTTC
TRBV19	-	TRBJ1-3	-	CASRRDRASGNTIYF	TGTGCCAGTAGACGGGACCGCGCCTCTGGAAACACCATATATTTT
TRBV19	-	TRBJ1-1	-	CASSIMTANTEAFF	TGTGCCAGTAGTATAATGACAGCGAACACTGAAGCTTTCTTT
TRBV7-8	TRBD1	TRBJ1-6	once	CASSLTGDTYNSPLHF	TGTGCCAGCAGCTTAACAGGGGATACTTATAATTCACCCCTCCACTTT
TRBV29-1	-	TRBJ2-2	-	CSVDQGRAGELFF	TGCAGCGTTGATCAGGGGAGGGCCGGGGAGCTGTTTTTT
TRBV28	TRBD1	TRBJ2-7	-	CASSSYGQGLGYEQYF	TGTGCCAGCAGTTCCTACGGACAGGGTTTGGGGTACGAGCAGTACTTC
TRBV5-6	TRBD1	TRBJ2-7	-	CASSARVGTGGYEQYF	TGTGCCAGCAGCGCCAGAGTAGGGACAGGGGGCTACGAGCAGTACTTC
TRBV5-1	TRBD1	TRBJ1-1	-	CASSRRDRLMNTEAFF	TGCGCCAGCAGCCGCCGGGACAGGCTAATGAACACTGAAGCTTTCTTT
TRBV4-3	-	TRBJ2-3	-	CASSQDGGMAADTQYF	TGCGCCAGCAGCCAAGATGGGGGGATGGCTGCAGATACGCAGTATTTT
TRBV27	-	TRBJ1-2	-	CASRSTGYYGYTF	TGTGCCAGCAGGTCAACAGGGTACTATGGCTACACCTTC
TRBV5-4	TRBD1	TRBJ1-2	-	CASSTSTGGYGYTF	TGTGCCAGCAGCACCTCGACAGGGGGCTATGGCTACACCTTC
TRBV5-4	-	TRBJ2-1	-	CASSPRGGGKDEQFF	TGTGCCAGCAGCCCCCGGGGAGGGGGCAAGGATGAGCAGTTCTTC
TRBV3-1/TRBV3-2	-	TRBJ1-6	-	CASSQGGSPKGLGSPLHF	TGTGCCAGCAGCCAAGGGGGGTCCCCCAAGGGCTTAGGTTCACCCCTCCACTTT
TRBV28	TRBD1	TRBJ1-5	-	CASSQTSGTGGKKTLNQPQHF	TGTGCCAGCAGCCAAACGTCCGGGACAGGGGGCAAGAAAACCCTCAATCAGCCCCAGCATTTT
TRBV4-2	-	TRBJ2-3	-	CASSPRSLGAALLRDTQYF	TGTGCCAGCAGCCCCCGGAGCTTAGGCGCGGCCCTATTAAGAGATACGCAGTATTTT
TRBV9	-	TRBJ2-4	-	CASSVGSLAKNIQYF	TGTGCCAGCAGCGTAGGCTCCTTAGCCAAAAACATTCAGTACTTC
TRBV19	TRBD1	TRBJ1-5	-	CASSTLGTASNQPQHF	TGTGCCAGTAGTACGCTTGGGACAGCTAGCAATCAGCCCCAGCATTTT
TRBV2	-	TRBJ1-2	-	CASSVQGGSKGYTF	TGTGCCAGCAGTGTACAGGGCGGCAGCAAGGGCTACACCTTC
TRBV2	TRBD2	TRBJ2-1	-	CATLDGTSYIEQFF	TGTGCCACCCTGGACGGGACTAGTTATATTGAGCAGTTCTTC
TRBV11-1	-	TRBJ2-5	-	CASSLAGAQETQYF	TGTGCCAGCAGCTTAGCGGGGGCACAAGAGACCCAGTACTTC
TRBV28	-	TRBJ1-5	-	CASSSGAQPQHF	TGTGCCAGCAGTAGTGGGGCTCAGCCCCAGCATTTT
TRBV6-5	-	TRBJ1-2	-	CASSLDGNYGYTF	TGTGCCAGCAGTTTGGACGGCAACTATGGCTACACCTTC